The 32 T cell receptor beta chains reported below all come from one sample, sequenced in a study of blood T cell repertoires in COVID-19. Produced via immunoSEQ multiplex PCR; TCRdb's table is partial and in-frame only. This table holds about 200,000 clones, about 90% found once. Sequences were obtained from peripheral blood. The receptors were gathered from a man aged 60 to 75 with active or convalescent COVID-19.

The V gene is TRBV9, the J gene TRBJ1-3; 8 positions match TRBD1. V gave up 4 bases and J gave up 0 bases; unmatched junction bases: 6. The CDR3 totals 16 residues. The V gene's germline CDR1 is SGDLS and CDR2 YYNGEE. CDR3: CASSSQGGSSGNTIYF. The CDR3 region has the DNA TGTGCCAGCAGCTCACAGGGGGGGAGCTCTGGAAACACCATATATTTT.

The chain couples TRBV11-2 to TRBJ1-6, with TRBD1 identical over 7 bases. CDR1 and CDR2 from the germline V gene are SGHAT and FQNNGV. The length of the CDR3 is 17 residues. The J segment lost 7 bases and the V segment lost 3 bases, leaving 12 bases of the junction unmatched. The CDR3, as DNA: TGTGCCAGCAGCTTTAACCGACAGGGACTTAGGAATTCACCCCTCCACTTT. Its protein is CASSFNRQGLRNSPLHF.

The J gene is TRBJ1-2, the V gene TRBV12-3 or TRBV12-4; D is ambiguous. The V and J ends lost 3 bases and 5 bases respectively, with 7 bases between them. The CDR3 runs 12 residues. The CDR3 DNA is TGTGCCAGCAGTTTTACTGAATATGGCTACACCTTC. Translating gives CASSFTEYGYTF.

This chain links TRBV12-3 or TRBV12-4 with TRBJ1-5, with 7 bases identical to TRBD1. V lost 7 bases to trimming and J lost 7 bases; unmatched junction nucleotides: 7. CDR3 size: 13 residues. In DNA, the CDR3 is TGTGCCAGCACCCAGGGGGTATGGCAGCCCCAGCATTTT. Its translation: CASTQGVWQPQHF.

This clone was picked up one time. The chain recombines TRBV4-1 with TRBJ2-1, with 10 positions matching TRBD2. CDR1 and CDR2 from the germline V gene are MGHRA and YSYEKL. The V and J ends lost 3 bases and 5 bases, in that order; junction bases with no gene match: 7. The CDR3 consists of 16 residues. In DNA, the CDR3 is TGCGCCAGCAGCCAGGTTCTAGCGGGGGCTGACAATGAGCAGTTCTTC. Protein product: CASSQVLAGADNEQFF.

The rearrangement joins TRBV11-2 to TRBJ1-1; D gene ambiguous. The germline V and J ends were trimmed by 5 bases and 3 bases, with 4 bases remaining between them. Germline V gene data show CDR1 as SGHAT and CDR2 as FQNNGV. The CDR3 is 11 residues long. DNA of the CDR3: TGTGCCAGCAGCCAGTACACTGAAGCTTTCTTT. Amino acids: CASSQYTEAFF.

This clone was seen more than once but under ten times. V and J are TRBV5-1 and TRBJ2-3, with a weak D call TRBD1 (6 bases). V lost 3 bases and J 0 bases, leaving 14 bases between the germline ends. The CDR3 extends over 16 amino acids. Germline lookup yields CDR1 SGHRS and CDR2 YFSETQ. CDR3 DNA sequence: TGCGCCAGCAGCTCCTCAGGGGAAGCTAGCACAGATACGCAGTATTTT. This gives the protein CASSSSGEASTDTQYF.

This sequence joins TRBV2 and TRBJ2-3, with D perhaps matching TRBD2 (5 bases). V shed 1 base and J shed 0 bases, with 20 bases lying between them. The germline V gene encodes CDR1 SNHLY and CDR2 FYNNEI. The CDR3 is 19 residues long. The CDR3 here is CASSEGVRVGSTSTDTQYF. For the CDR3, the DNA is TGTGCCAGCAGTGAAGGCGTACGGGTGGGGAGCACTAGCACAGATACGCAGTATTTT.

This clone appeared a single time. The chain is built from TRBV10-2 and TRBJ1-5; 7 nucleotides match TRBD1. The CDR3 sequence is 14 residues long. CDR1 is WSHSY and CDR2 is SAAADI in the germline V gene. V was clipped by 6 bases and J by 2 bases; unmatched bases: 4. CDR3 DNA: TGCGCCAGCAGACAGGGGTTTGGCAATCAGCCCCAGCATTTT. Protein sequence: CASRQGFGNQPQHF.

The chain uses TRBV5-1 and TRBJ1-2; 9 bases line up with TRBD1. J lost 8 bases, V lost 4 bases, and 15 bases had no gene match. Looked up from germline, CDR1 is SGHRS and CDR2 is YFSETQ. The CDR3 loop spans 16 amino acids. In nucleotides, the CDR3 is TGCGCCAGCAGCGCTACAGGGGGCGGTCCGTTTTTCGGCTACACCTTC. As protein: CASSATGGGPFFGYTF. Drawing the rest from reference TRBV5-1 and TRBJ1-2, the complete variable domain is KAGVTQTPRYLIKTRGQQVTLSCSPISGHRSVSWYQQTPGQGLQFLFEYFSETQRNKGNFPGRFSGRQFSNSRSEMNVSTLELGDSALYLCASSATGGGPFFGYTFGSGTRLTVV.

The gene calls are TRBV11-2 and TRBJ2-2, with a possible D match to TRBD2 (5 bases). Germline assignment: CDR1 SGHAT and CDR2 FQNNGV. With 4 bases removed from V and 6 bases from J, the gap between germline ends came to 12 bases. The CDR3 sequence is 14 residues long. The CDR3 DNA follows: TGTGCCAGCAGCTCCCTAGGCGGGTCCGGGGAGCTGTTTTTT. Translated: CASSSLGGSGELFF. The variable domain in full, with the rest retrieved from reference TRBV11-2 and TRBJ2-2, is EAGVAQSPRYKIIEKRQSVAFWCNPISGHATLYWYQQILGQGPKLLIQFQNNGVVDDSQLPKDRFSAERLKGVDSTLKIQPAKLEDSAVYLCASSSLGGSGELFFGEGSRLTVL.

This clone was counted a few times. V gene TRBV7-8 combines with J gene TRBJ2-5; no clear D gene. V was pared by 5 bases and J by 2 bases, with 12 bases between. There are 14 residues in the CDR3. The V gene's germline CDR1 is SGHVS and CDR2 FQNEAQ. CDR3 nucleotide sequence: TGTGCCAGCAGCCCTCATTTAGCACAAGAGACCCAGTACTTC. As protein: CASSPHLAQETQYF.

This clone was observed a single time. The chain couples TRBV18 to TRBJ1-4; tentatively, D is TRBD1 (6 bases). The CDR3 spans 14 residues. Germline CDR1 KGHSH, CDR2 LQKENI. V lost 4 bases and J lost 6, with 12 bases in between. This CDR3 reads CASSLRTADEKLFF. CDR3 in DNA: TGTGCCAGCTCACTACGGACAGCTGATGAAAAACTGTTTTTT.

The chain couples TRBV3-1 (or the pseudogene TRBV3-2) to TRBJ2-3; 7 bases line up with TRBD2. The CDR3 is made up of 14 amino acids. The V segment lost 5 bases and the J segment 6 bases; nucleotides outside the gene matches: 8. The V gene's germline CDR1 is LGHDT and CDR2 YNNKEL (reference sequence). The CDR3 sequence is CASSFRLASDTQYF. CDR3 bases: TGTGCCAGCAGCTTCCGACTAGCTTCGGATACGCAGTATTTT.

The chain joins TRBV19 to TRBJ2-1, with TRBD2 matching over 8 bases. The germline V gene has CDR1 LNHDA and CDR2 SQIVND (reference sequence). The trim removed 3 bases at V and 8 bases at J, leaving 9 bases unmatched. The CDR3 is 15 residues long. The CDR3 spells CASSMAGGKMDEQFF. The CDR3 nucleotides are TGTGCCAGTAGTATGGCGGGGGGCAAGATGGATGAGCAGTTCTTC.

The V and J genes are TRBV7-9 and TRBJ1-2; tentatively, D is TRBD1 (5 bases). Germline V gives CDR1 SEHNR, CDR2 FQNEAQ (reference sequence). Trimming took off 2 bases at V and 8 bases at J, with 15 bases between the two ends. The CDR3 spans 14 residues. This CDR3 reads CASSLTDRPEGYTF. The CDR3, as DNA: TGTGCCAGCAGCTTAACAGACAGACCGGAGGGCTACACCTTC.

The chain combines TRBV5-6 with TRBJ1-6; D may be TRBD1 (6 bases). The ends were cut back, 0 bases at V and 6 bases at J, with 7 bases in the middle. CDR3 length: 14 residues. Per germline, CDR1 SGHDT and CDR2 YYEEEE. CDR3 bases: TGTGCCAGCAGCTTGGGGACAGCTAATTCACCCCTCCACTTT. As protein: CASSLGTANSPLHF.

The chain recombines TRBV11-2 with TRBJ1-1, with a possible D match to TRBD1 (5 bases). The CDR3 totals 15 residues. V was trimmed by 5 bases and J by 4 bases, leaving 17 bases between them. Germline V gene data show CDR1 as SGHAT and CDR2 as FQNNGV. This chain's CDR3 is CASSDTSLGRTEAFF. The CDR3 DNA reads as TGTGCCAGCAGCGATACGTCTTTGGGGCGCACTGAAGCTTTCTTT.

This rearrangement joins TRBV27 to TRBJ1-1; D is unclear. This CDR3 is 13 amino acids long. Germline CDR1 and CDR2: MNHEY and SMNVEV (reference sequence). Trimming took 6 bases from V and 6 from J, leaving 14 bases between them. The CDR3 sequence is CASSVTILAEAFF. The CDR3 DNA follows: TGTGCCAGCAGCGTAACAATCCTCGCTGAAGCTTTCTTT.

V and J are TRBV5-1 and TRBJ2-1, with TRBD1 as a possible D gene (6 bases). The V end was cut by 2 bases, the J end by 0 bases, with 9 bases between. Germline CDR1 and CDR2: SGHRS and YFSETQ. This CDR3 spans 15 amino acids. The DNA for the CDR3 is TGCGCCAGCAGCTTCGGGACAAGCTCCTACAATGAGCAGTTCTTC. Residues: CASSFGTSSYNEQFF. Full variable domain (missing parts from reference TRBV5-1 and TRBJ2-1): KAGVTQTPRYLIKTRGQQVTLSCSPISGHRSVSWYQQTPGQGLQFLFEYFSETQRNKGNFPGRFSGRQFSNSRSEMNVSTLELGDSALYLCASSFGTSSYNEQFFGPGTRLTVL.

The V gene is TRBV25-1, the J gene TRBJ2-1; maybe TRBD2 (6 bases). V lost 4 bases, J lost 5 bases, and 21 bases lay in between. The CDR3 is made up of 17 amino acids. The germline V gene encodes CDR1 MGHDK and CDR2 SYGVNS. The CDR3: CASSVSRDWEEHNEQFF. Here the CDR3 DNA reads TGTGCCAGCAGTGTATCCCGGGACTGGGAAGAACACAATGAGCAGTTCTTC.

The CDR3 here is CASSLRPGSTDTQYF. The CDR3 DNA sequence: TGTGCCAGCAGCTTACGGCCAGGGTCCACAGATACGCAGTATTTT. This rearrangement joins TRBV7-3 to TRBJ2-3; D is perhaps TRBD1 (5 bases). V gave up 2 bases and J gave up 2 bases, with 11 bases separating them. The CDR3 totals 15 residues. Germline V gene sequence: CDR1 SGHTA, CDR2 FQGTGA.

This rearrangement joins TRBV2 to TRBJ1-2, with D possibly matching TRBD1 (5 bases). This CDR3 has 16 amino acids. Deletions cut 6 bases from V and 1 base from J, with 18 bases between. The germline gives CDR1 SNHLY, CDR2 FYNNEI. CDR3 amino acids: CASRTNVVRVNYGYTF. In DNA, the CDR3 is TGTGCCAGCAGAACGAATGTCGTCAGGGTTAACTATGGCTACACCTTC.

This clone is medium-sized (0.01 to 0.1%) in the sample. The CDR3 bases are TGTGCCAGTAGCCCGACTAGCGGGGGGACCTACAATGAGCAGTTCTTC. It yields the protein CASSPTSGGTYNEQFF. The V gene is TRBV19, the J gene TRBJ2-1; TRBD2 matches 13 bases. V dropped 6 bases and J dropped 2; count of bases not matched to a gene: 4. CDR1 and CDR2 from the germline V gene are LNHDA and SQIVND (reference sequence). The CDR3 length is 16 residues.

The chain carries TRBV4-1 and TRBJ2-7, with 7 bases lining up with TRBD2. Trimming at V came to 4 bases and at J to 7 bases, leaving 16 bases not matched to a gene. CDR1 MGHRA and CDR2 YSYEKL come from the germline V gene. This CDR3 comprises 16 residues. CDR3 region: CASSRKISSGRQEQYF. The CDR3 DNA is TGCGCCAGCAGCCGCAAGATCTCTAGCGGTCGTCAGGAGCAGTACTTC.

This clone appeared once. The chain couples TRBV7-2 to TRBJ2-7, with TRBD2 matching 7 bases. The CDR3 has 15 residues. V lost 0 bases and J lost 4; bases outside the gene matches: 6. Germline V gene data show CDR1 as SGHTA and CDR2 as FQGNSA. CDR3 protein: CASSLAQRGGYEQYF. The CDR3 coding sequence is TGTGCCAGCAGCTTAGCCCAGCGGGGAGGATACGAGCAGTACTTC.

This rearrangement joins TRBV6-5 to TRBJ1-1; maybe TRBD1 (5 bases). V was clipped by 7 bases and J by 5 bases, with 17 bases between them. This CDR3 is 14 amino acids long. Germline V gene lookup returns CDR1 MNHEY and CDR2 SVGAGI. The CDR3 region is CASMQEWGSTEAFF. In DNA form, the CDR3 reads TGTGCCAGCATGCAGGAGTGGGGCTCTACTGAAGCTTTCTTT.

The J gene is TRBJ2-7, the V gene TRBV5-7; TRBD2 agrees at 12 bases. TRBV5-7 is marked as an open reading frame, function uncertain. This CDR3 is 15 amino acids long. Trimming removed 3 bases from V and 7 bases from J; junction bases left unmatched: 8. CDR3 protein: CASSYRLAGVREQYF. CDR3 sequence (DNA): TGTGCCAGCAGCTATCGACTAGCGGGGGTTCGAGAGCAGTACTTC.

The chain recombines TRBV11-3 with TRBJ2-3; D gene uncertain. Trimming removed 5 bases at V and 2 bases at J, with 5 bases between. The CDR3 has 12 amino acids. Per the germline V gene, CDR1 is SGHNT and CDR2 is YENEEA. The CDR3 loop reads CASSAYTDTQYF. The CDR3 DNA reads as TGTGCCAGCAGCGCGTACACAGATACGCAGTATTTT.

In nucleotides, the CDR3 is TGTGCCAGCAAGGGGCAGCCTGGAAACACCATATATTTT. Amino acid sequence: CASKGQPGNTIYF. The V and J genes are TRBV5-8 and TRBJ1-3; D might be TRBD1 (5 bases). V was pared by 6 bases and J by 2 bases, with 9 bases between. The CDR3 covers 13 residues. CDR1 is SGHTS, CDR2 YDEGEE, per germline.

This clone was recorded once. The chain joins TRBV18 to TRBJ1-1; possible D gene TRBD1, 5 bases. The CDR3 consists of 13 residues. Germline assignment: CDR1 KGHSH and CDR2 LQKENI. Trimming took off 4 bases at V and 1 base at J, with 7 bases between the two ends. CDR3 protein: CASSQTGNTEAFF. Written as DNA, the CDR3 is TGTGCCAGCTCACAAACAGGGAACACTGAAGCTTTCTTT.

The V call is TRBV6-5, the J call TRBJ2-7; a possible D gene is TRBD2 (6 bases). The germline gives CDR1 MNHEY, CDR2 SVGAGI. Trimming removed 5 bases from V and 2 bases from J, with 10 bases in between. CDR3 length: 13 amino acids. This CDR3 is CASSRDSPYEQYF. The CDR3, as DNA: TGTGCCAGCAGTAGGGACTCCCCCTACGAGCAGTACTTC.